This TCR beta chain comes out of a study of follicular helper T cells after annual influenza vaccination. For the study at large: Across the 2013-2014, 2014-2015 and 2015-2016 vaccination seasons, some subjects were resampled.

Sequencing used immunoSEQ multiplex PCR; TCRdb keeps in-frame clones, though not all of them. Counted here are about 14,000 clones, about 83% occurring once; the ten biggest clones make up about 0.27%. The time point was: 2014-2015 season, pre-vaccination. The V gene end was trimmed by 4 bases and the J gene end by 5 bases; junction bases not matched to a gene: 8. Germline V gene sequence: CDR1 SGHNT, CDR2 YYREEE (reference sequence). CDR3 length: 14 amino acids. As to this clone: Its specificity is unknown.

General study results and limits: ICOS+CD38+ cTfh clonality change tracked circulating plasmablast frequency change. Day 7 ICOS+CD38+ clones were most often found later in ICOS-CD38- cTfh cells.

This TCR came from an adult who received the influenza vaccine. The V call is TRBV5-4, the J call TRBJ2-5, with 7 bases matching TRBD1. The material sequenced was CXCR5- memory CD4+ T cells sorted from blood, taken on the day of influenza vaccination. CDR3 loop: CASSLIGRGETQYF. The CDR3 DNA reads TGTGCCAGCAGCCTCATTGGCAGGGGGGAGACCCAGTACTTC.